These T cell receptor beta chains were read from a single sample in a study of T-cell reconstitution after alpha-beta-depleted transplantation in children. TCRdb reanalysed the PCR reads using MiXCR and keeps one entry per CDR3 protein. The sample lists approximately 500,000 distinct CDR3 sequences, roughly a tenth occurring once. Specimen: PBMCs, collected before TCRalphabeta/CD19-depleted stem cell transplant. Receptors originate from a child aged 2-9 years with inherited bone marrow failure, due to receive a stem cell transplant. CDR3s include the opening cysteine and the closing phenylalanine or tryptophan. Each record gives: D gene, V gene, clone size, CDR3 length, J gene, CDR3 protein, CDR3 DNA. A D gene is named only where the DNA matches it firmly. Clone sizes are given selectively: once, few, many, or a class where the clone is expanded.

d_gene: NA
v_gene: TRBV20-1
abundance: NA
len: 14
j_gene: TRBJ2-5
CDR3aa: CSARDHRVPETQYF
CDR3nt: TGCAGTGCTAGAGATCATCGGGTACCCGAGACCCAGTACTTC

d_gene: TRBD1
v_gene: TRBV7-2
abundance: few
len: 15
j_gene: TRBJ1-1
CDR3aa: CASSLAGQGFTEAFF
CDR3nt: TGTGCCAGCAGCTTAGCGGGACAGGGTTTCACTGAAGCTTTCTTT

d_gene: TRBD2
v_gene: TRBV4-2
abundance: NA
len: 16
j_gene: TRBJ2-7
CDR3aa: CASSPRLAGGGNEQYF
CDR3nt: TGTGCCAGCAGCCCCCGACTAGCGGGAGGGGGAAACGAGCAGTACTTC

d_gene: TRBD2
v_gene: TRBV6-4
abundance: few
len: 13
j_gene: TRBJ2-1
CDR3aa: CASSGLAGNEQFF
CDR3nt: TGTGCCAGCAGTGGACTAGCGGGGAATGAGCAGTTCTTC

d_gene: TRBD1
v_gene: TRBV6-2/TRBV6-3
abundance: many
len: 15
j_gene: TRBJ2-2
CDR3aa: CASSSGTGHTGELFF
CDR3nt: TGTGCCAGCAGCTCCGGGACAGGGCACACCGGGGAGCTGTTTTTT

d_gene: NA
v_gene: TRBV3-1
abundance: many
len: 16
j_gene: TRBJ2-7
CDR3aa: CASSLRSRDGLYEQYF
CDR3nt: TGTGCCAGCAGCCTGCGGAGTAGGGACGGACTATACGAGCAGTACTTC

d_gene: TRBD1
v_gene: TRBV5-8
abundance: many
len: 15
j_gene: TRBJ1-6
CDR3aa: CASSLWTGPPWPLHF
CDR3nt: TGTGCCAGCAGCTTGTGGACAGGGCCCCCGTGGCCCCTCCACTTT

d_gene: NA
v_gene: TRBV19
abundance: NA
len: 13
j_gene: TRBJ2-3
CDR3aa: CASSIPPLDTQYF
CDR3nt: TGTGCCAGTAGTATCCCTCCCCTTGATACGCAGTATTTT

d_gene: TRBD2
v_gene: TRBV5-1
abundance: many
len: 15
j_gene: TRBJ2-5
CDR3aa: CASSPPGGSAETQYF
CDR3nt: TGCGCCAGCAGCCCGCCCGGCGGGAGTGCTGAGACCCAGTACTTC

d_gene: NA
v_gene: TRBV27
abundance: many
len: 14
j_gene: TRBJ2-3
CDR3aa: CASSSIGSEDTQYF
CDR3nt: TGTGCCAGCAGTTCTATCGGATCTGAGGATACGCAGTATTTT

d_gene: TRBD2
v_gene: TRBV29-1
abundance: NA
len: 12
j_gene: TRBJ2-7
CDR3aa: CSVPSGRGEQYF
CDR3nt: TGCAGCGTTCCAAGCGGGAGAGGGGAGCAGTACTTC

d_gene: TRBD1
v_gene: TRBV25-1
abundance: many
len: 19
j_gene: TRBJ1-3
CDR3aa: CASSEYIRAQGATGNTIYF
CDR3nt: TGTGCCAGCAGTGAATATATCCGGGCCCAGGGGGCGACTGGAAACACCATATATTTT

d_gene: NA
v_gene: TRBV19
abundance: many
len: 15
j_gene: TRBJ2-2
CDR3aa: CASSMSALNTGELFF
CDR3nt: TGTGCCAGTAGTATGTCAGCCTTAAACACCGGGGAGCTGTTTTTT

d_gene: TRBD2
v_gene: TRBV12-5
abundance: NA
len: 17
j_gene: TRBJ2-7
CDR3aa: CASGLVYSGTLSYEQYF
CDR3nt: TGTGCTAGTGGTTTGGTATACAGCGGGACCCTCTCCTACGAGCAGTACTTC

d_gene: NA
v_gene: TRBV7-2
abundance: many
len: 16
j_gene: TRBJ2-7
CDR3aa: CASSLAAGWSSYEQYF
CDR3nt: TGTGCCAGCAGCTTAGCGGCGGGATGGAGCTCCTACGAGCAGTACTTC

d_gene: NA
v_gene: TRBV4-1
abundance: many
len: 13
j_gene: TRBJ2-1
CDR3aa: CASSQGLDYEQFF
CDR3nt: TGCGCCAGCAGCCAAGGTTTGGACTATGAGCAGTTCTTC

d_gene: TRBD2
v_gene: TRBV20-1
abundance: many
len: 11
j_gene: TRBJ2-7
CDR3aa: CSGGGVHEQYF
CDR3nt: TGCAGTGGGGGGGGAGTACACGAGCAGTACTTC

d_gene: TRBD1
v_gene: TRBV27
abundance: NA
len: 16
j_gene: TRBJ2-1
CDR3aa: CASSSRTGIGYNEQFF
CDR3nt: TGTGCCAGCAGTTCCCGGACAGGGATAGGCTACAATGAGCAGTTCTTC

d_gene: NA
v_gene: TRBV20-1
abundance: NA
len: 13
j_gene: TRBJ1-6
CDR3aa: CSAPPPLNSPLHF
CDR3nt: TGCAGTGCCCCCCCGCCCCTTAATTCACCCCTCCACTTT

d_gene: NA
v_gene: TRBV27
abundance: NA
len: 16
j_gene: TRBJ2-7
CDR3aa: CASSLRAGYSSYEQYF
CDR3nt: TGTGCCAGCAGTTTAAGGGCAGGATACAGCTCCTACGAGCAGTACTTC

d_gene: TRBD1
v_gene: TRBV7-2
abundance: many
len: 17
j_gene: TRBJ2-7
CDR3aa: CASSLAGQGPSSYEQYF
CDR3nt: TGTGCCAGCAGCTTAGCGGGACAGGGCCCCAGCTCCTACGAGCAGTACTTC

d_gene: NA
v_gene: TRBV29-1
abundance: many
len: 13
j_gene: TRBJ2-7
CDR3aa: CSVEARGNYEQYF
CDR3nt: TGCAGCGTTGAGGCCAGGGGAAACTACGAGCAGTACTTC

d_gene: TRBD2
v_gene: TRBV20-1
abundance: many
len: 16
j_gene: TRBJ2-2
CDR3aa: CSARGGTSGGTGELFF
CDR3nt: TGCAGTGCTAGAGGCGGGACTAGCGGGGGAACCGGGGAGCTGTTTTTT

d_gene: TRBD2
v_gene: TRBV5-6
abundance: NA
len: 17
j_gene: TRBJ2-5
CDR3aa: CASSSPSSGSPPETQYF
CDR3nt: TGTGCCAGCAGCTCCCCATCTAGCGGGAGTCCTCCAGAGACCCAGTACTTC

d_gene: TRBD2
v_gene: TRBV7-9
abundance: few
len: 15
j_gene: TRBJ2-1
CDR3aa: CASSPWTSGFDEQFF
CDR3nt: TGTGCCAGCAGCCCTTGGACTAGCGGGTTTGATGAGCAGTTCTTC

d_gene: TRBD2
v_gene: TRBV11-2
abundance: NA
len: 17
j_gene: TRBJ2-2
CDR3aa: CASSSGLADIFTGELFF
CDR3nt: TGTGCCAGCAGCTCAGGACTAGCAGACATCTTCACCGGGGAGCTGTTTTTT

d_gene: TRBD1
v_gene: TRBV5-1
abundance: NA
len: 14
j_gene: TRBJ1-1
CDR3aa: CASSVTGGGTEAFF
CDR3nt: TGCGCCAGCAGCGTTACAGGGGGGGGCACTGAAGCTTTCTTT

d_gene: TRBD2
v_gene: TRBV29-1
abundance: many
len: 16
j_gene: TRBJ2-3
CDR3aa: CSVEDLILGGSDTQYF
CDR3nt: TGCAGCGTTGAAGATCTGATTCTGGGGGGGTCAGATACGCAGTATTTT

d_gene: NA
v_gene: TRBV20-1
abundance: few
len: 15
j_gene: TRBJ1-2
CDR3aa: CIARVRDTLSYGYTF
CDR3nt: TGCATTGCTAGAGTCCGGGACACCCTAAGCTATGGCTACACCTTC

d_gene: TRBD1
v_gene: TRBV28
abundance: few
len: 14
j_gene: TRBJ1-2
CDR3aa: CASTVRDRTSGYTF
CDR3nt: TGTGCCAGCACCGTACGGGACAGGACAAGTGGCTACACCTTC

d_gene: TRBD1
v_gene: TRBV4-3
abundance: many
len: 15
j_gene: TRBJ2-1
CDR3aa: CASSQAGQGIRGQFF
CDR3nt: TGCGCCAGCAGCCAAGCGGGACAGGGGATTCGGGGGCAGTTCTTC

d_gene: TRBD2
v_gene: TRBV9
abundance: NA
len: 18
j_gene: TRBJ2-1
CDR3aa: CASPLKRLAGGPVNEQFF
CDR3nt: TGTGCCAGCCCCCTTAAGCGACTAGCGGGAGGGCCAGTTAATGAGCAGTTCTTC

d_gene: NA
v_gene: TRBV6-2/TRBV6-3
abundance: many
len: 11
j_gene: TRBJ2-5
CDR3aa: CASTAGETQYF
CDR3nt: TGTGCCAGCACTGCAGGAGAGACCCAGTACTTC

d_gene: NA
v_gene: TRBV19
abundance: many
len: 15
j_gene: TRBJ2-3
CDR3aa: CASSPFGGSGDTQYF
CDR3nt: TGTGCCAGTAGTCCCTTCGGAGGGAGCGGAGATACGCAGTATTTT

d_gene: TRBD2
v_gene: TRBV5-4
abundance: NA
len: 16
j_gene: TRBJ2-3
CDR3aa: CASSLRTSGSSDTQYF
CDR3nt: TGTGCCAGCAGCCTACGGACTAGCGGGAGTTCAGATACGCAGTATTTT

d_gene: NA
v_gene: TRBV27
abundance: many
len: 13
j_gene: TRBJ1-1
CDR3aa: CASSRGRTTEAFF
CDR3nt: TGTGCCAGCAGTCGGGGACGTACCACTGAAGCTTTCTTT

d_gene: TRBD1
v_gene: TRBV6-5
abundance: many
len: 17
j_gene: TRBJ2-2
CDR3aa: CASSYTQTGGRTGELFF
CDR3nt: TGTGCCAGCAGTTACACCCAGACAGGGGGCAGGACCGGGGAGCTGTTTTTT

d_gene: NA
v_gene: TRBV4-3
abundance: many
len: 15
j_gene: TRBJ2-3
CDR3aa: CASSPGGRGTDTQYF
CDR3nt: TGCGCCAGCAGCCCCGGAGGGAGAGGCACAGATACGCAGTATTTT

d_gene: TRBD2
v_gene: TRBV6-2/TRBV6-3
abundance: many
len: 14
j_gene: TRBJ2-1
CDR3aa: CASSSRLASGEQFF
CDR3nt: TGTGCCAGCAGTTCCCGACTAGCGAGCGGTGAGCAGTTCTTC

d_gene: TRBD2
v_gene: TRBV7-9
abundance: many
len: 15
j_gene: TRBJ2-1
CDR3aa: CASSLLTSGYNEQFF
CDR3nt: TGTGCCAGCAGTCTTCTCACTAGCGGGTACAATGAGCAGTTCTTC

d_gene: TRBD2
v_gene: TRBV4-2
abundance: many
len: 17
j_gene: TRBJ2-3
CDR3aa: CASSQDLAGPSTDTQYF
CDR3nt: TGTGCCAGCAGCCAAGATCTAGCGGGACCTAGCACAGATACGCAGTATTTT

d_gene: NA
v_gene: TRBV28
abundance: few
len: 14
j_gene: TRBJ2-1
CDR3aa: CASSLILGHNEQFF
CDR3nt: TGTGCCAGCAGTTTAATTCTAGGGCACAATGAGCAGTTCTTC

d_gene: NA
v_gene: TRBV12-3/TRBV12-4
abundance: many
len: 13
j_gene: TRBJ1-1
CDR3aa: CASSLKLNTEAFF
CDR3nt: TGTGCCAGCAGTTTAAAATTGAACACTGAAGCTTTCTTT

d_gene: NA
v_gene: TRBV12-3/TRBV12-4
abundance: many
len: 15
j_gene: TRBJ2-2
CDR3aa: CASSLREFRTGELFF
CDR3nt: TGTGCCAGCAGCTTACGGGAGTTTCGGACCGGGGAGCTGTTTTTT